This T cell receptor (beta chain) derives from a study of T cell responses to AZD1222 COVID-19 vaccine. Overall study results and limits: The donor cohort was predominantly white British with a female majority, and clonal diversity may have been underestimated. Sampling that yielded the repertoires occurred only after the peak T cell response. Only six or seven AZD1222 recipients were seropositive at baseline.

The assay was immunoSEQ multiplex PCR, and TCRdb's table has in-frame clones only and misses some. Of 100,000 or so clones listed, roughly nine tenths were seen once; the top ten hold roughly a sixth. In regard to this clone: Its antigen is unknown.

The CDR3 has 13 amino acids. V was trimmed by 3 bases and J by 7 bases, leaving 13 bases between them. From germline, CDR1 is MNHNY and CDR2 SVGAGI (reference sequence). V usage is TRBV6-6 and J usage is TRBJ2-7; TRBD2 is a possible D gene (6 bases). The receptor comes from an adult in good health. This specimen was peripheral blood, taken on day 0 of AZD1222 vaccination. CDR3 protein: CASSYGGNSEQYF. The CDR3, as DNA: TGTGCCAGCAGTTATGGGGGGAACAGTGAGCAGTACTTC.